Shown below are 7 T cell receptor beta chains from a single sample sequenced in a study of T cells after yellow fever vaccination. One entry per CDR3 protein results from TCRdb running MiXCR on the 5' RACE reads. Of around 67,000 distinct CDR3 sequences in the sample, approximately 6.9% were seen once. Source: CD8+ T cells sorted from PBMCs, taken less than 6 days after the first yellow fever vaccination. All receptors come from a young man who received the YFV17D yellow fever vaccine.

This clonotype was seen a handful of times. The V and J genes are TRBV5-4 and TRBJ2-3, with 7 bases that match TRBD2. Per the germline V gene, CDR1 is SGHNT and CDR2 is YYREEE (reference sequence). Trimming cost V 3 bases and J 6 bases; bases outside gene matches: 10. This CDR3 region has 15 residues. The CDR3 here is CASSSPGLSGDTQYF. CDR3 bases: TGTGCCAGCAGCTCCCCGGGACTATCGGGGGATACGCAGTATTTT. The entire variable domain, with the rest obtained from reference TRBV5-4 and TRBJ2-3, is as follows: ETGVTQSPTHLIKTRGQQVTLRCSSQSGHNTVSWYQQALGQGPQFIFQYYREEENGRGNFPPRFSGLQFPNYSSELNVNALELDDSALYLCASSSPGLSGDTQYFGPGTRLTVL.

By share of the sample, this clonotype is medium-sized (0.01 to 0.1%). The J gene is TRBJ2-3, the V gene TRBV12-3 or TRBV12-4, with 10 nucleotides matching TRBD1. The trim removed 7 bases at V and 6 bases at J, leaving 4 bases unmatched. The CDR3 covers 13 residues. CDR3 DNA sequence: TGTGCCAGCACCAAGGGACAGGGGGATACGCAGTATTTT. Protein product: CASTKGQGDTQYF.

There are many counts of this clonotype. The rearrangement links TRBV9 to TRBJ2-5; tentative D call: TRBD2 (5 bases). The CDR3 is 12 residues long. Germline assignment: CDR1 SGDLS and CDR2 YYNGEE. V shed 3 bases and J shed 4 bases, with 7 bases lying between them. CDR3 nucleotide sequence: TGTGCCAGCAGCGGAGGAGGAGAGACCCAGTACTTC. This encodes CASSGGGETQYF.

This clonotype was counted between two and nine times. This CDR3 reads CSADFLIGNEQFF. The CDR3 DNA follows: TGCAGTGCCGATTTTCTTATCGGAAATGAGCAGTTCTTC. The chain couples TRBV20-1 to TRBJ2-1, with D unresolved. Deletions cut 6 bases from V and 7 bases from J, with 16 bases between. This CDR3 spans 13 amino acids. Germline CDR1 and CDR2: DFQATT and SNEGSKA (reference sequence).

This rearrangement joins TRBV10-1 to TRBJ2-5; tentative D call: TRBD1 (6 bases). The CDR3 contains 14 residues. The germline V gene encodes CDR1 WNHNN and CDR2 SYGVQD (reference sequence). The germline V and J ends were trimmed by 2 bases and 4 bases, with 11 bases remaining between them. CDR3 sequence: CASSEDRTGETQYF. The CDR3 nucleotides read TGCGCCAGCAGTGAGGACAGGACGGGAGAGACCCAGTACTTC.

This clonotype appeared many times. The rearrangement uses TRBV7-6 and TRBJ2-7; 11 nucleotides agree with TRBD2. The germline CDR1 and CDR2 sequences are SGHVS and FNYEAQ. The CDR3 extends over 16 amino acids. Trimming took 5 bases from V and 2 from J; bases not matched to a gene: 8. The CDR3: CASSRGLAGATYEQYF. CDR3 sequence (DNA): TGTGCCAGCAGCCGAGGACTAGCGGGCGCCACCTACGAGCAGTACTTC.

The table lists this clonotype with a few counts. The chain carries TRBV6-6 and TRBJ1-2; the D is unclear. The germline CDR1 and CDR2 sequences are MNHNY and SVGAGI (reference sequence). CDR3 length: 11 amino acids. V lost 2 bases, J lost 12 bases, and 10 bases lay in between. The chain's CDR3 is CASSYQDKDTF. CDR3 coding DNA: TGTGCCAGCAGTTACCAAGATAAGGACACCTTC.